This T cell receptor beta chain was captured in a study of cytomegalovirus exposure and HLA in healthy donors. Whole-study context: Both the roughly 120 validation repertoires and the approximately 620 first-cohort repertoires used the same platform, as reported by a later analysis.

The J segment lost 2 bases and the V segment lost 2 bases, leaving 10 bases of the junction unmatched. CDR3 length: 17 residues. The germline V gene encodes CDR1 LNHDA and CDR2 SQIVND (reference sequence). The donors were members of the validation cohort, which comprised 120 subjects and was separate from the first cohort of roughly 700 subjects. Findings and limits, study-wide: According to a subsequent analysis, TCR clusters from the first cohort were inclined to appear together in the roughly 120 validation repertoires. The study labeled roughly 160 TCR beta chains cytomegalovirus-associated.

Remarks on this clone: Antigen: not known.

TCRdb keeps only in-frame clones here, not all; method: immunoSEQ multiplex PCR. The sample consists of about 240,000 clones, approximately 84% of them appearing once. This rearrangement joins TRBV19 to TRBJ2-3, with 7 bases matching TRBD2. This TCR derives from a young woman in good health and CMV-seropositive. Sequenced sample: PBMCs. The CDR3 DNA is TGTGCCAGTAGTATAAACCCCGGCGGGAGTAACACAGATACGCAGTATTTT. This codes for CASSINPGGSNTDTQYF.